One sample yielded the 19 T cell receptor beta chains listed below, sequenced in a study of cytotoxic CD8 clonotypes in ibrutinib-treated CLL. Produced via immunoSEQ multiplex PCR; TCRdb's table is partial and in-frame only. The data show over 20,000 clones, with about three quarters seen just once and 6% to 9% held by the top ten. This specimen consisted of PBMCs, obtained before ibrutinib treatment. These receptors all come from a human donor with chronic lymphocytic leukemia.

The chain recombines TRBV20-1 with TRBJ1-2; unclear D gene. The length of the CDR3 is 10 residues. Germline V gene sequence: CDR1 DFQATT, CDR2 SNEGSKA (reference sequence). CDR3 nucleotide sequence: TGCATCGTCGATAACTATGGCTACACCTTC. Encoded protein: CIVDNYGYTF.

CDR3 loop: CASSSGTSNTEAFF. For the CDR3, the DNA is TGTGCCAGTAGTTCCGGGACCTCGAACACTGAAGCTTTCTTT. The genes are TRBV19 and TRBJ1-1; tentative D call: TRBD1 (5 bases). This CDR3 is 14 amino acids long. Trimming shortened V by 5 bases and J by 1 base, and 11 bases separated the two germline ends. Germline values: CDR1 LNHDA, CDR2 SQIVND (reference sequence).

This rearrangement joins TRBV9 to TRBJ2-1; D unresolved. The germline V and J ends were trimmed by 3 bases and 3 bases, with 4 bases remaining between them. Germline V gives CDR1 SGDLS, CDR2 YYNGEE. CDR3 length equals 12 residues. This CDR3 is CASSARYNEQFF. CDR3 bases: TGTGCCAGCAGCGCCCGCTACAATGAGCAGTTCTTC.

This clone was seen a handful of times. The V call is TRBV29-1, the J call TRBJ1-4; D uncertain. Per germline, CDR1 SQVTM and CDR2 ANQGSEA. The CDR3 has 13 residues. V shed 1 base and J shed 6 bases, with 9 bases lying between them. The DNA for the CDR3 is TGCAGCGTTGAAGGGGTTGCTCATGAAAAACTGTTTTTT. It is translated as CSVEGVAHEKLFF.

The CDR3 coding sequence is TGTGCCAGCAGCCTCCAGACTAGGGGGGAGTACAATGAGCAGTTCTTC. Amino acids: CASSLQTRGEYNEQFF. This sequence joins TRBV7-2 and TRBJ2-1; TRBD1 or TRBD2 may be the D gene (6 bases each). This CDR3 has 16 amino acids. Trimming cost V 5 bases and J 4 bases, with 18 bases left between them. Germline V gene lookup returns CDR1 SGHTA and CDR2 FQGNSA.

This chain uses TRBV18 with TRBJ2-5; D unclear. Germline CDR1 reads KGHSH; CDR2 reads LQKENI. The CDR3 has 13 amino acids. Trimming pared 3 bases from V and 5 bases from J, leaving 10 bases between. The CDR3 DNA reads TGTGCCAGCTCACCTAAGGGTGCGGAGACCCAGTACTTC. This encodes CASSPKGAETQYF.

The chain joins TRBV5-1 to TRBJ2-2; 9 bases are shared with TRBD1. J lost 5 bases, V lost 5 bases, and 7 bases had no gene match. Per the germline V gene, CDR1 is SGHRS and CDR2 is YFSETQ. There are 15 residues in the CDR3. CDR3 residues: CASRSGQGRTGELFF. The CDR3 region has the DNA TGCGCCAGCAGGTCGGGACAGGGAAGGACCGGGGAGCTGTTTTTT.

V gene TRBV28 combines with J gene TRBJ1-1; D not resolved. Trimming left V 6 bases short and J 1 base short, with 6 bases between. The germline gives CDR1 MDHEN, CDR2 SYDVKM. The CDR3 totals 12 residues. CDR3 loop: CASRVGNTEAFF. The CDR3 DNA follows: TGTGCCAGCAGGGTAGGGAACACTGAAGCTTTCTTT.

V is TRBV2 and J is TRBJ2-7, with 7 bases that match TRBD1. The CDR3 extends over 14 amino acids. V dropped 4 bases and J dropped 3; count of bases not matched to a gene: 6. Germline CDR1 and CDR2: SNHLY and FYNNEI. CDR3 sequence reads: CASSVRQGVYEQYF. CDR3 nucleotides: TGTGCCAGCAGTGTCCGGCAGGGGGTCTACGAGCAGTACTTC.

A few counts support this clone. The chain has TRBV7-9 and TRBJ2-2, with TRBD2 identical over 11 bases. V lost 5 bases to trimming and J lost 4 bases; unmatched junction nucleotides: 12. The germline CDR1 and CDR2 sequences are SEHNR and FQNEAQ (reference sequence). CDR3 length: 18 amino acids. The CDR3 reads CASSLRGTSGSGTGELFF. CDR3 bases: TGTGCCAGCAGCCTGCGGGGAACTAGCGGGAGTGGCACCGGGGAGCTGTTTTTT.

The genes are TRBV25-1 and TRBJ1-4; possible D gene TRBD1, 6 bases. The germline V and J ends were trimmed by 0 bases and 5 bases, with 13 bases remaining between them. The CDR3 is made up of 16 amino acids. Per the germline V gene, CDR1 is MGHDK and CDR2 is SYGVNS. The CDR3 spells CASSEYQGTKNEKLFF. For the CDR3, the DNA is TGTGCCAGCAGTGAATATCAGGGGACAAAAAATGAAAAACTGTTTTTT.

This clone was recorded only once. The chain carries TRBV6-1 and TRBJ2-1; TRBD2 might be the D (5 bases). The germline V and J ends were trimmed by 4 bases and 6 bases, with 13 bases remaining between them. The CDR3 totals 14 residues. Germline V gene sequence: CDR1 MNHNS, CDR2 SASEGT. This CDR3 is CASSALAGFNEQFF. The CDR3 nucleotides are TGTGCCAGCAGTGCCCTGGCGGGCTTCAATGAGCAGTTCTTC.

The gene calls are TRBV11-2 and TRBJ2-7; D gene ambiguous. This CDR3 comprises 13 residues. V dropped 1 base and J dropped 3 bases, with 7 bases sitting between them. Germline V gives CDR1 SGHAT, CDR2 FQNNGV. The CDR3 DNA reads as TGTGCCAGCAGCTTAGGGACCAACTACGAGCAGTACTTC. Translation: CASSLGTNYEQYF.

The chain recombines TRBV14 with TRBJ2-3, with 9 bases lining up with TRBD2. Germline loops: CDR1 SGHDN, CDR2 FVKESK. The CDR3 covers 15 residues. J was trimmed by 3 bases and V by 0 bases; bases with no gene match: 1. This CDR3 reads CASSQEGLATDTQYF. CDR3 sequence (DNA): TGTGCCAGCAGCCAAGAGGGACTAGCAACAGATACGCAGTATTTT.

This chain uses TRBV7-9 with TRBJ2-3, with D perhaps given as TRBD1 or TRBD2 (5 bases each). The CDR3 contains 15 residues. CDR1 is SEHNR, CDR2 FQNEAQ, per germline (reference sequence). Trimming cost V 8 bases and J 0 bases, with 15 bases left between them. The CDR3 region has the DNA TGTGCCAGCGTTTCCGGGACGGACAGCACAGATACGCAGTATTTT. Its protein product is CASVSGTDSTDTQYF.

The genes are TRBV7-3 and TRBJ1-4; D unclear. This CDR3 contains 15 residues. Trimming took off 2 bases at V and 0 bases at J, with 7 bases between the two ends. Germline V gene lookup returns CDR1 SGHTA and CDR2 FQGTGA. CDR3 residues: CASSLSTATNEKLFF. DNA for the CDR3: TGTGCCAGCAGCTTATCCACAGCAACTAATGAAAAACTGTTTTTT.

This chain uses TRBV27 with TRBJ2-6, with D possibly being TRBD2 (5 bases). Germline lookup yields CDR1 MNHEY and CDR2 SMNVEV (reference sequence). CDR3 length: 15 amino acids. The ends were cut back, 2 bases at V and 1 base at J, with 6 bases in the middle. Here the CDR3 reads CASSLTGSGANVLTF. CDR3 nucleotide sequence: TGTGCCAGCAGTTTAACGGGGTCTGGGGCCAACGTCCTGACTTTC.

In DNA, the CDR3 is TGTGCCAGCAGTTACTTGAGGAGCCAAGAGACCCAGTACTTC. Amino acids: CASSYLRSQETQYF. The chain is built from TRBV6-5 and TRBJ2-5; D remains ambiguous. The V end lost 1 base, the J end lost 1 base, and 7 bases lay between the germline ends. The length of the CDR3 is 14 residues. In germline, CDR1 is MNHEY, CDR2 SVGAGI.

This sequence joins TRBV19 and TRBJ1-6; 10 nucleotides agree with TRBD1. V lost 6 bases to trimming and J lost 12 bases; unmatched junction nucleotides: 8. This CDR3 region has 14 residues. Germline CDR1 LNHDA, CDR2 SQIVND (reference sequence). CDR3 amino acids: CASSPRDRGLPLHF. The CDR3 DNA is TGTGCCAGTAGCCCCCGGGACAGGGGTTTACCCCTCCACTTT.